The 19 T cell receptor beta chains below come from one sample, sequenced in a study of T cells in localized non-small cell lung cancer. Assay used: immunoSEQ multiplex PCR; TCRdb lists only in-frame clones, some missing. The sample consists of under 100,000 clones, more than 75% of them appearing once. The input for sequencing was peripheral blood, taken before any cancer treatment. All receptors come from a woman between 40 and 69 years old with stage I squamous cell lung carcinoma.

In this sample, this clone turned up a few times. V usage is TRBV19 and J usage is TRBJ1-5; D is unclear. Between the trimmed V and J ends, which lost 2 bases and 2 bases, there was a span of 7 bases. This CDR3 region has 14 residues. Per germline, CDR1 LNHDA and CDR2 SQIVND (reference sequence). CDR3 sequence: CASSIQWGNQPQHF. CDR3 DNA sequence: TGTGCCAGTAGTATACAGTGGGGCAATCAGCCCCAGCATTTT.

The chain combines TRBV5-6 with TRBJ2-2; TRBD2 matches 9 bases. In germline, CDR1 is SGHDT, CDR2 YYEEEE. V lost 2 bases to trimming and J lost 1 base; unmatched junction nucleotides: 3. CDR3 length: 16 residues. CDR3 region: CASSFSGGQNTGELFF. In DNA form, the CDR3 reads TGTGCCAGCAGCTTTAGCGGGGGCCAGAACACCGGGGAGCTGTTTTTT.

This chain joins TRBV5-4 and TRBJ2-1, with D perhaps assigned TRBD1 or TRBD2 (5 bases each). Germline V CDR1 and CDR2: SGHNT, YYREEE (reference sequence). The CDR3 loop spans 13 amino acids. Trimming left V 4 bases short and J 9 bases short, with 14 bases between. Here the CDR3 reads CASSTAGRGEQFF. The CDR3 DNA reads TGTGCCAGCAGCACGGCAGGGAGAGGTGAGCAGTTCTTC.

CDR3 loop: CDRAGGAPSNQPQHF. The CDR3 DNA is TGTGACAGAGCAGGGGGGGCCCCAAGCAATCAGCCCCAGCATTTT. The J gene is TRBJ1-5, the V gene TRBV28; TRBD1 agrees at 7 bases. The CDR3 is made up of 15 amino acids. Per germline, CDR1 MDHEN and CDR2 SYDVKM.

This clone was detected once. This rearrangement joins TRBV18 to TRBJ2-5; 7 bases agree with TRBD1. Germline CDR1 and CDR2: KGHSH and LQKENI. The CDR3 length is 15 residues. V shed 3 bases, J shed 3 bases, and the junction held 7 bases outside the gene matches. The chain's CDR3 is CASSPALTGEETQYF. The CDR3 nucleotides read TGTGCCAGCTCACCGGCGTTAACAGGGGAAGAGACCCAGTACTTC.

The V gene is TRBV6-5, the J gene TRBJ1-1; tentatively, D is TRBD1 (5 bases). Germline V CDR1 and CDR2: MNHEY, SVGAGI. V lost 0 bases, J lost 2 bases, and 7 bases lay in between. The CDR3 is 14 residues long. The CDR3 here is CASSYSGGNTEAFF. The CDR3 nucleotides read TGTGCCAGCAGTTACTCGGGGGGAAACACTGAAGCTTTCTTT.

This chain's CDR3 is CASSEGTAGQPQHF. The CDR3 nucleotides read TGCGCCAGCAGCGAGGGGACAGCCGGTCAGCCCCAGCATTTT. The chain combines TRBV5-1 with TRBJ1-5, with TRBD1 matching 7 bases. Germline V gene data show CDR1 as SGHRS and CDR2 as YFSETQ. Losses at the gene ends were 4 bases for V and 6 bases for J; bases not matched to a gene: 7. The CDR3 is 14 amino acids.

This sequence joins TRBV9 and TRBJ1-1, with 8 bases fitting TRBD1. Looked up from germline, CDR1 is SGDLS and CDR2 is YYNGEE. This CDR3 has 16 amino acids. J lost 0 bases, V lost 5 bases, and 9 bases had no gene match. This CDR3 is CASSYTGGTLNTEAFF. CDR3 DNA sequence: TGTGCCAGCAGTTACACAGGGGGGACCCTGAACACTGAAGCTTTCTTT.

J is TRBJ2-3 and V is TRBV5-1, with 12 bases lining up with TRBD1. Trimming removed 4 bases from V and 3 bases from J; junction bases left unmatched: 3. Germline CDR1 reads SGHRS; CDR2 reads YFSETQ. CDR3 length equals 15 residues. For the CDR3, the DNA is TGCGCCAGCAGCGTGGGACAGGGGGCAACAGATACGCAGTATTTT. Translation: CASSVGQGATDTQYF.

The CDR3 spells CASRSLAGGFDEQFF. The CDR3 DNA reads TGTGCCAGCAGGAGCCTAGCGGGGGGTTTCGATGAGCAGTTCTTC. The rearrangement uses TRBV5-4 and TRBJ2-1; 11 bases are a match to TRBD2. The trim removed 5 bases at V and 8 bases at J, leaving 9 bases unmatched. Looked up from germline, CDR1 is SGHNT and CDR2 is YYREEE (reference sequence). The CDR3 is made up of 15 amino acids.

The genes are TRBV9 and TRBJ1-2; D possibly corresponds to TRBD1 (6 bases). Germline V gives CDR1 SGDLS, CDR2 YYNGEE. This CDR3 has 15 amino acids. The V end lost 0 bases, the J end lost 1 base, and 10 bases lay between the germline ends. As DNA, the CDR3 is TGTGCCAGCAGCGTAGGGGAGGGGGGTAACTATGGCTACACCTTC. Its protein is CASSVGEGGNYGYTF.

The V and J genes are TRBV2 and TRBJ2-2; no clear D gene. Germline V gene lookup returns CDR1 SNHLY and CDR2 FYNNEI. The CDR3 has 11 residues. V was pared by 7 bases and J by 2 bases, with 2 bases between. CDR3 amino acids: CASKNTGELFF. The CDR3, as DNA: TGTGCCAGCAAAAACACCGGGGAGCTGTTTTTT. Drawing the rest from reference TRBV2 and TRBJ2-2, the complete variable domain is EPEVTQTPSHQVTQMGQEVILRCVPISNHLYFYWYRQILGQKVEFLVSFYNNEISEKSEIFDDQFSVERPDGSNFTLKIRSTKLEDSAMYFCASKNTGELFFGEGSRLTVL.

This chain links TRBV5-8 with TRBJ1-5; D not certain. V was cut by 3 bases and J by 4 bases, with 14 bases left in between. The CDR3 has 15 residues. The V gene's germline CDR1 is SGHTS and CDR2 YDEGEE. The CDR3 DNA reads TGTGCCAGCAGCTCCCGGGGATTTGGAAATCAGCCCCAGCATTTT. Encoded protein: CASSSRGFGNQPQHF. Complete variable domain (other parts from reference TRBV5-8 and TRBJ1-5): EAGVTQSPTHLIKTRGQQATLRCSPISGHTSVYWYQQALGLGLQFLLWYDEGEERNRGNFPPRFSGRQFPNYSSELNVNALELEDSALYLCASSSRGFGNQPQHFGDGTRLSIL.

This chain connects TRBV15 to TRBJ2-2, with D possibly being TRBD2 (5 bases). V lost 0 bases and J 6 bases, leaving 11 bases between the germline ends. The CDR3 covers 15 residues. Germline CDR1 reads LNHNV; CDR2 reads YYDKDF (reference sequence). CDR3 in amino acids: CATSREGLRAGELFF. In DNA, the CDR3 is TGTGCCACCAGCAGAGAAGGACTCCGGGCCGGGGAGCTGTTTTTT.

The chain has TRBV6-1 and TRBJ2-5; D call uncertain. The length of the CDR3 is 13 residues. Trimming cost V 3 bases and J 1 base, with 6 bases left between them. In germline, CDR1 is MNHNS, CDR2 SASEGT. The chain's CDR3 is CASSESFQETQYF. The CDR3 DNA is TGTGCCAGCAGTGAGAGTTTCCAAGAGACCCAGTACTTC.

The chain recombines TRBV6-5 with TRBJ1-2; D gene uncertain. V was clipped by 0 bases and J by 8 bases, with 13 bases between them. Germline CDR1 is MNHEY and CDR2 is SVGAGI. The CDR3 covers 14 residues. The CDR3 sequence: CASSYSGGKNGYTF. The CDR3 nucleotides are TGTGCCAGCAGTTACTCGGGTGGGAAGAACGGCTACACCTTC.

This chain uses TRBV10-3 with TRBJ1-1; 7 bases are a match to TRBD1. The germline V gene encodes CDR1 ENHRY and CDR2 SYGVKD. The trim removed 7 bases at V and 0 bases at J, leaving 8 bases unmatched. The CDR3 has 15 residues. In DNA form, the CDR3 reads TGTGCCATCAAAGGGGGAGGGGGCGTGAACACTGAAGCTTTCTTT. This encodes CAIKGGGGVNTEAFF.

CDR3 bases: TGTGCCAGCAGTTACCGAGCGCGGGGCAGCGGTGAGCAGTACTTC. Residues: CASSYRARGSGEQYF. The J gene is TRBJ2-7, the V gene TRBV6-5, with a possible D match to TRBD2 (6 bases). V lost 2 bases, J lost 7 bases, and 18 bases lay in between. In germline, CDR1 is MNHEY, CDR2 SVGAGI. The CDR3 contains 15 residues.

This chain joins TRBV9 and TRBJ1-5; the D gene is possibly TRBD1 (5 bases). Germline V CDR1 and CDR2: SGDLS, YYNGEE. With 3 bases removed from V and 3 bases from J, the gap between germline ends came to 13 bases. This CDR3 has 15 amino acids. The CDR3 protein is CASSAVGGFNQPQHF. The CDR3 nucleotides are TGTGCCAGCAGCGCAGTGGGGGGATTCAATCAGCCCCAGCATTTT.